The 12 T cell receptor beta chains listed next were all sequenced from one sample in a study of CXCR3-negative and CXCR3-positive naive CD8 T cells. Study-level findings and limits: Researchers report that CXCR3-positive naive cells carry more hydrophobic TRB CDR3s than CXCR3-negative naive cells.

No cognate antigen is known for these TCRs. UMI-labeled 5' RACE yielded the TRB cDNA libraries. No DNA is given; TCRdb re-called the 5' RACE reads and lists each CDR3 protein once. The sample includes about 150,000 distinct CDR3 sequences. Sequencing was carried out using naive CXCR3+ CD8+ T cells from blood. Subset of the sample: CD45RO-CCR7+CD27+CD95- naive CD8+ T cells expressing CXCR3 (TNR3+). Receptors originate from a human donor in good health. Some clones in this sample may be carry-over from other donors' samples.

The chain combines TRBV28 with TRBJ1-5. CDR3 length: 15 amino acids. From germline, CDR1 is MDHEN and CDR2 SYDVKM. The chain's CDR3 is CASSLVTNSNQPQHF.

The V call is TRBV9, the J call TRBJ1-1; TCRdb lists TRBD1, though no DNA is available to test this call. This CDR3 has 13 residues. The V gene's germline CDR1 is SGDLS and CDR2 YYNGEE. The CDR3 region is CASSVGPGTEAFF.

The chain is built from TRBV24-1 and TRBJ1-5; TCRdb's D gene call, TRBD1, goes unchecked for lack of DNA. The CDR3 runs 21 residues. Germline V gives CDR1 KGHDR, CDR2 SFDVKD. CDR3 protein: CATSDFTTGTGGGYSNQPQHF.

The chain employs TRBV23-1 and TRBJ2-1; as DNA is missing, the TRBD1 call by TCRdb cannot be tested. TRBV23-1 is an ORF, with its function uncertain. This CDR3 contains 17 residues. The CDR3 region is CASSQSKTGKRGGEQFF.

The V call is TRBV7-9, the J call TRBJ2-7; the D call of TRBD2 rests on TCRdb alone, since no DNA is present to check it. Germline CDR1 SEHNR, CDR2 FQNEAQ (reference sequence). The CDR3 is 13 residues long. CDR3 protein: CASIRGSSYEQYF.

V usage is TRBV7-2 and J usage is TRBJ2-7. CDR1 SGHTA and CDR2 FQGNSA come from the germline V gene. The CDR3 has 17 residues. CDR3 loop: CASSLLLAQTKNYEQYF.

The chain joins TRBV7-9 to TRBJ2-3. The CDR3 has 13 amino acids. In germline, CDR1 is SEHNR, CDR2 FQNEAQ (reference sequence). CDR3 sequence reads: CASSLVVSDTQYF.

The J gene is TRBJ1-2, the V gene TRBV20-1; without DNA, the TCRdb call of TRBD1 cannot be checked. Germline V gene lookup returns CDR1 DFQATT and CDR2 SNEGSKA (reference sequence). This CDR3 is 15 amino acids long. CDR3 loop: CSAKDRDRLSWGYTF.

The chain joins TRBV28 to TRBJ1-5; no DNA is available, so the TRBD1 call from TCRdb remains unchecked. Germline loops: CDR1 MDHEN, CDR2 SYDVKM. This CDR3 has 13 residues. This chain's CDR3 is CASSFGGPQPQHF.

The rearrangement links TRBV29-1 to TRBJ2-5; the TRBD1 assignment by TCRdb is unverifiable without DNA. CDR1 and CDR2 from the germline V gene are SQVTM and ANQGSEA. The CDR3 consists of 11 residues. CDR3 sequence reads: CSAGKGETQYF.

The chain links TRBV30 to TRBJ2-7. The CDR3 is 13 residues long. CDR1 and CDR2 from the germline V gene are GTSNPN and SVGIG (reference sequence). This chain's CDR3 is CAWSVLRFWEQYF.

The chain recombines TRBV11-3 with TRBJ2-7; TCRdb reports TRBD1, a call that lacks DNA to check it against. The germline V gene has CDR1 SGHNT and CDR2 YENEEA. This CDR3 spans 15 amino acids. The CDR3 reads CASSRRDSPDYEQYF.